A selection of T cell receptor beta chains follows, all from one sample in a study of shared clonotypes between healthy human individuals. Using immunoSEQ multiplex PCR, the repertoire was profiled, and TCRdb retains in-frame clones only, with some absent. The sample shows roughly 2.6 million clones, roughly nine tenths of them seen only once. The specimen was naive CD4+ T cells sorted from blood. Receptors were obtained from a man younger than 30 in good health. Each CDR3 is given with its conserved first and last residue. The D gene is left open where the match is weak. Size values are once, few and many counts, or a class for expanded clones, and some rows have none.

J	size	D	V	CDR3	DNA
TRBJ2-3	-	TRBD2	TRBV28	CASSLVGGGTDTQYF	TGTGCCAGCAGTTTAGTTGGCGGGGGGACTGATACGCAGTATTTT
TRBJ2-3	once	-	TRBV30	CAWSVLTDTQYF	TGTGCCTGGAGTGTCTTAACAGATACGCAGTATTTT
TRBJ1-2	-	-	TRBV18	CASSPPVPNYGYTF	TGTGCCAGCTCACCACCGGTCCCGAACTATGGCTACACCTTC
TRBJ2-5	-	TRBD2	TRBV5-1	CASSRSTSGEETQYF	TGCGCCAGCAGCCGCTCGACTAGCGGAGAAGAGACCCAGTACTTC
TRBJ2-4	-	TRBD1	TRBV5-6	CASSGRDRGGYIQYF	TGTGCCAGCAGCGGCCGGGACAGGGGTGGCTACATTCAGTACTTC
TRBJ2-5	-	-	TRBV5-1	CASRGLDGETQYF	TGCGCCAGCAGGGGTCTTGATGGGGAGACCCAGTACTTC
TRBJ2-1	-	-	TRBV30	CAWAEDNEQFF	TGTGCCTGGGCGGAGGACAATGAGCAGTTCTTC
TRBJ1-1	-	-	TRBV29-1	CSVGLLLNTEAFF	TGCAGCGTTGGACTTTTGTTGAACACTGAAGCTTTCTTT
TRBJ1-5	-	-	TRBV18	CASSPPDQPQHF	TGTGCCAGCTCACCACCCGATCAGCCCCAGCATTTT
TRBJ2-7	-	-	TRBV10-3	CAISRDTPYEQYF	TGTGCCATCAGTAGGGACACTCCCTACGAGCAGTACTTC
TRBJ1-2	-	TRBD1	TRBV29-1	CSARTGGIYGYTF	TGCAGCGCGAGGACAGGGGGCATCTATGGCTACACCTTC
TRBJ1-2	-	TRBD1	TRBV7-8	CASSPGTAYGYTF	TGTGCCAGCAGCCCGGGGACAGCCTATGGCTACACCTTC
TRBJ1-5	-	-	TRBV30	CAWSPRGNQPQHF	TGTGCCTGGAGTCCGCGGGGCAATCAGCCCCAGCATTTT
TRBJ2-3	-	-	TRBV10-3	CAISRTGVDTQYF	TGTGCCATCAGTCGAACAGGCGTAGATACGCAGTATTTT
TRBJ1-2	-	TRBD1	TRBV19	CASSILGQAPLGYTF	TGTGCCAGTAGTATTCTGGGACAGGCCCCGTTGGGCTACACCTTC
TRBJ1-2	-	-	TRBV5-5	CASSQPGGSYGYTF	TGTGCCAGCAGCCAGCCAGGCGGGAGCTATGGCTACACCTTC
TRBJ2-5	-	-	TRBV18	CASSPLQSQETQYF	TGTGCCAGCTCACCACTGCAGAGTCAAGAGACCCAGTACTTC
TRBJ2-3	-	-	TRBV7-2	CASSLGDFSSTDTQYF	TGTGCCAGCAGCTTAGGGGACTTTTCTAGCACAGATACGCAGTATTTT
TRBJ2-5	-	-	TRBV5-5	CASSYGGHDQETQYF	TGTGCCAGCAGCTATGGAGGACATGACCAAGAGACCCAGTACTTC
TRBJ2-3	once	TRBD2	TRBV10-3	CAISEYQGLAGVDTQYF	TGTGCCATCAGTGAGTATCAAGGACTAGCGGGAGTCGATACGCAGTATTTT
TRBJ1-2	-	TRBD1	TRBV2	CASKDRGSSYGYTF	TGTGCCAGCAAGGACAGGGGATCTAGCTATGGCTACACCTTC
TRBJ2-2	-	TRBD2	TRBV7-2	CASSLGAGVPPGELFF	TGTGCCAGCAGCTTAGGGGCGGGAGTTCCCCCCGGGGAGCTGTTTTTT
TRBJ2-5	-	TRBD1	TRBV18	CASSPEGAIPGTQYF	TGTGCCAGCTCACCAGAGGGGGCCATACCTGGGACCCAGTACTTC
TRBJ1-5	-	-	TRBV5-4	CASSLAGSNQPQHF	TGTGCCAGCAGCTTGGCCGGAAGCAACCAGCCCCAGCATTTT
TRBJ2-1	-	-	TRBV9	CASSVAGTTYNEQFF	TGTGCCAGCAGCGTAGCCGGGACAACCTACAATGAGCAGTTCTTC
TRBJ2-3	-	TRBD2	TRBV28	CASSLVLELAGGADTQYF	TGTGCCAGCAGTTTAGTTCTGGAACTAGCGGGGGGTGCAGATACGCAGTATTTT
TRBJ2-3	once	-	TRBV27	CASSWTAEQPTQYF	TGTGCCAGCAGTTGGACTGCCGAACAACCTACGCAGTATTTT
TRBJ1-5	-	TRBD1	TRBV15	CATSRQGQKPQHF	TGTGCCACCAGCCGACAGGGACAGAAGCCCCAGCATTTT
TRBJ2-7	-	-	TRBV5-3	CARSLVGLLAYEQYF	TGTGCCAGAAGCTTAGTAGGACTGTTGGCCTACGAGCAGTACTTC
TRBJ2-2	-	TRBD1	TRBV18	CASSPRTGEPGELFF	TGTGCCAGCTCACCGCGGACAGGGGAACCCGGGGAGCTGTTTTTT
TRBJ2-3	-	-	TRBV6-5	CASSYGRGLASDTQYF	TGTGCCAGCAGTTACGGCCGGGGTCTAGCTTCAGATACGCAGTATTTT
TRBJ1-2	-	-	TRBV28	CASSPRGRGPYGYTF	TGTGCCAGCAGTCCCCGCGGTAGGGGTCCGTATGGCTACACCTTC
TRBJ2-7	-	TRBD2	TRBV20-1	CSSGGPYEQYF	TGCAGTTCGGGGGGACCTTACGAGCAGTACTTC
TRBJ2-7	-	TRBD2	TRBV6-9	CASSQREDAYEQYF	TGTGCCAGCAGCCAACGGGAGGACGCCTACGAGCAGTACTTC
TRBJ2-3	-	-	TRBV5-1	CASSFTINTDTQYF	TGCGCCAGCAGCTTTACTATAAACACAGATACGCAGTATTTT
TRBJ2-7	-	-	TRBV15	CATSRDLVGGAEQYF	TGTGCCACCAGCAGAGATTTGGTGGGTGGCGCCGAGCAGTACTTC
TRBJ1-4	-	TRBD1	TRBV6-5	CASKRGQGLEKLFF	TGTGCCAGCAAAAGGGGACAGGGGTTGGAAAAACTGTTTTTT
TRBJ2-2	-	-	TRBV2	CASRTLSVGGELFF	TGTGCCAGCCGGACTCTATCAGTTGGCGGGGAGCTGTTTTTT
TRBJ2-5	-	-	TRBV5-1	CASSLVALGGRGETQYF	TGCGCCAGCAGCTTGGTGGCTCTAGGGGGCCGGGGGGAGACCCAGTACTTC
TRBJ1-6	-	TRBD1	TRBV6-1	CASTIEGQNSPLHF	TGTGCCAGCACCATAGAGGGACAGAATTCACCCCTCCACTTT
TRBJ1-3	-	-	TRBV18	CASSPGIRSGNTIYF	TGTGCCAGCTCACCGGGGATACGCTCTGGAAACACCATATATTTT
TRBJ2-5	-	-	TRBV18	CASSPGTGGEETQYF	TGTGCCAGCTCACCTGGGACGGGGGGCGAAGAGACCCAGTACTTC
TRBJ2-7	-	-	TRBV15	CATSRDRTETYEQYF	TGTGCCACCAGCAGAGATAGGACAGAAACCTACGAGCAGTACTTC
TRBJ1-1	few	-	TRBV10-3	CAISVLGTEAFF	TGTGCCATCAGTGTCCTGGGCACTGAAGCTTTCTTT
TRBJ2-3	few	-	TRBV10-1	CASSASTDTQYF	TGCGCCAGCAGTGCTAGCACAGATACGCAGTATTTT
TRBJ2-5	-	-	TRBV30	CAWAGGRVEAQYF	TGTGCCTGGGCTGGCGGCCGCGTGGAGGCCCAGTACTTC
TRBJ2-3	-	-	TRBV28	CASSSSSSGTDTQYF	TGTGCCAGCAGTTCCAGCTCGTCGGGCACAGATACGCAGTATTTT
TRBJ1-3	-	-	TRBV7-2	CASSLTPGNTIYF	TGTGCCAGCAGCTTGACTCCTGGAAACACCATATATTTT
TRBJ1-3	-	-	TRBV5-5	CASSPRLRDGNTIYF	TGTGCCAGCAGCCCCAGGCTCAGGGATGGAAACACCATATATTTT
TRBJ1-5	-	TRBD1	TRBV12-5	CASGSGQGNQPQHF	TGTGCTAGTGGTTCTGGACAGGGCAATCAGCCCCAGCATTTT
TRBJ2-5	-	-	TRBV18	CASSPGQQETQYF	TGTGCCAGCTCCCCTGGACAGCAAGAGACCCAGTACTTC
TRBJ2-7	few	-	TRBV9	CASSVQGGYEQYF	TGTGCCAGCAGCGTACAGGGGGGCTACGAGCAGTACTTC